The source of this T cell receptor (beta chain) is a study of cytomegalovirus exposure and HLA in healthy donors. Study-level points and caveats: TCR beta sequences reportedly predicted most subjects' HLA-A and HLA-B alleles accurately. The authors enumerated 150 to 200 TCR beta chains as linked to cytomegalovirus. A later analysis reportedly found fewer N-insertions in an Asian-associated ancestry cluster than the roughly 700-donor mean.

In the case of this clone: Antigen specificity is unknown.

The PCR ran on 60 Vbeta and 13 Jbeta primers. Clones were sequenced by immunoSEQ multiplex PCR, and TCRdb holds only the in-frame ones, with some missing. The sample records about 78,000 clones, 72% being singletons. CDR1 and CDR2 from the germline V gene are SGHRS and YFSETQ. With V trimmed by 5 bases and J by 5 bases, 8 bases remained unmatched. This CDR3 is built from 14 residues. The rearrangement links TRBV5-1 to TRBJ1-1, with 8 positions matching TRBD1. The TCR comes from a woman aged 35 to 49 in good health and CMV-seropositive. Sequenced: PBMCs. Here the CDR3 DNA reads TGCGCCAGCAGAAGGGACAGGCTAGGGACTGAAGCTTTCTTT. This translates into CASRRDRLGTEAFF. Based on the CDR3 plus reference TRBV5-1 and TRBJ1-1, the full variable domain is KAGVTQTPRYLIKTRGQQVTLSCSPISGHRSVSWYQQTPGQGLQFLFEYFSETQRNKGNFPGRFSGRQFSNSRSEMNVSTLELGDSALYLCASRRDRLGTEAFFGQGTRLTVV.